The entry below gives a single T cell receptor (beta chain) sequence along with its context. These data originate in a study of blood T cell repertoires in COVID-19. In the original workflow: Reference gene primer amplification yielded estimated nucleated cell counts. TCRdb's table, derived via immunoSEQ multiplex PCR, lists solely in-frame clones and lacks some. The D gene and trimming were derived from the DNA, and the V and J assignments and clone size from that table. Of roughly 110,000 clones in the sample, roughly 80% were seen once. The length of the CDR3 is 17 residues. CDR1 is MNHNY and CDR2 is SVGAGI in the germline V gene (reference sequence). V shed 5 bases and J 7 bases; nucleotides not matched to a gene: 18.

The origin of this receptor is a human donor in a cohort sampled during active COVID-19. The chain uses TRBV6-6 and TRBJ1-2; 8 nucleotides line up with TRBD1. Sequencing was performed on peripheral blood. CDR3 DNA: TGTGCCAGCAGTCCCGGAGATTCTCAGGGGGCCAACGGTGGCTACACCTTC. Protein sequence: CASSPGDSQGANGGYTF.